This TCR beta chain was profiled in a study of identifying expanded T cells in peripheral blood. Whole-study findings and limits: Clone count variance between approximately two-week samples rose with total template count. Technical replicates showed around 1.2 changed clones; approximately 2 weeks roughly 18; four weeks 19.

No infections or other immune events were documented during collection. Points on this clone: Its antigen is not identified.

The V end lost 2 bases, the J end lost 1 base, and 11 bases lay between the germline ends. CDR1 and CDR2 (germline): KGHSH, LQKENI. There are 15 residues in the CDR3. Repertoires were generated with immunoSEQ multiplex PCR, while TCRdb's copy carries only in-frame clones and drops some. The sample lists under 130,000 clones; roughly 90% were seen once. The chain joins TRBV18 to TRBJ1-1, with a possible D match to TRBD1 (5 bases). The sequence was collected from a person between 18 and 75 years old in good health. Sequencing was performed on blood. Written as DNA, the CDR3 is TGTGCCAGCTCACCAGGGGGTTGGGGGAACACTGAAGCTTTCTTT. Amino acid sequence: CASSPGGWGNTEAFF.